Listed below are T cell receptor beta chains from one sample, sequenced in a study of shared clonotypes between healthy human individuals. Measured with immunoSEQ multiplex PCR; TCRdb has only the in-frame clones, and not every one. In the table there are some 2,400,000 clones, around 95% of which are singletons. The sample consisted of naive CD4+ T cells sorted from blood. The receptors derive from a man aged 18 to 30 in good health. The CDR3 runs from the conserved cysteine through the conserved F or W.

v_call: TRBV30; cdr3_aa: CAWSFYGQPQHF
v_call: TRBV4-2; cdr3_aa: CASSQDGQNQPQHF
v_call: TRBV5-1; cdr3_aa: CASSAVWDRGGSPLHF
v_call: TRBV14; cdr3_aa: CASSTNGPIAGGQTQYF
v_call: TRBV5-1; cdr3_aa: CASSFSVSGGLNTEAFF
v_call: TRBV5-1; cdr3_aa: CASWGLGGHNEQFF
v_call: TRBV5-4; cdr3_aa: CASSFGGGEQYF
v_call: TRBV10-3; cdr3_aa: CALRDSSSYEQYF
v_call: TRBV4-1; cdr3_aa: CASSLGGVADTQYF
v_call: TRBV7-2; cdr3_aa: CASSEAGTSGYEQYF
v_call: TRBV9; cdr3_aa: CASSRTSGGIREEAFF
v_call: TRBV6-5; cdr3_aa: CASSPGLAGLETQYF
v_call: TRBV18; cdr3_aa: CASSLAPLQEPQFF
v_call: TRBV30; cdr3_aa: CAWSTRTIYRPHDGYTF
v_call: TRBV5-1; cdr3_aa: CASSLVASGGAETQYF
v_call: TRBV9; cdr3_aa: CASSVWGEPHNEQFF
v_call: TRBV7-2; cdr3_aa: CASSSYEGRTEAFF
v_call: TRBV5-4; cdr3_aa: CATNLDRNLPAFF
v_call: TRBV15; cdr3_aa: CATSRDPSRSYEQYF
v_call: TRBV27; cdr3_aa: CASSWGAGSSYEQYF
v_call: TRBV25-1; cdr3_aa: CASSEGSIYSPLHF
v_call: TRBV7-8; cdr3_aa: CASSLVGGGPKNIQYF